This T cell receptor (beta chain) was identified in a study of T-cell memory formation after mild COVID-19 (dated by TCRdb to about 2021). About the full investigation: TCR sequence clusters from the two donors were found to be largely donor specific. Longitudinal TCRalpha and TCRbeta repertoire sequencing tracked T-cell clones expanding and contracting after mild COVID-19 in a couple of donors. The cohort comprised two young, previously healthy adult volunteers, one female and one male.

Sequenced using an Illumina NovaSeq 6000. TCRalpha and TCRbeta cDNA libraries were built by 5'RACE with constant-segment primers, adding sample barcodes and unique molecular identifiers. Trizol reagent was used to extract RNA from every sample. The libraries were amplified in two PCR steps, and the second step added a second sample barcode and Illumina TruSeq adapters. Sequencing of libraries was performed on an Illumina NovaSeq with 2 x 150 bp paired-end reads. The source study handled its data this way. With migec v1.2.7, reads were demultiplexed and then collapsed into UMI-guided consensus sequences. With mixcr v2.1.11, UMI consensuses were aligned to TRA and TRB V and J templates and assembled into clonotypes. A clonotype was counted as expanded or contracted only when both edgeR and NoisET called the clonotype significant, with the noise models trained on biological replicates. For edgeR calls, the thresholds were a false discovery rate-adjusted p below 0.01 and a log2 fold-change of 1. As an exploratory analysis of dynamics, max-normalized trajectories of the 1000 most abundant clonotypes were examined with PCA combined with hierarchical clustering. Each responding clone was given a CD4 or CD8 phenotype based on the CD4+ and CD8+ repertoires, which had been sequenced separately. Using fastp trimming at Q25 and MiXCR clonotype assembly, TCRdb reanalyzed the public sequencing data and kept in-frame beta chains. Entries that share a CDR3 protein sequence are merged under the most common genes and DNA. These V and J calls derive from TCRdb rather than the authors' analysis. Counted in this sample were over 150,000 distinct CDR3 sequences; roughly 13% of them appeared once. Approximately 3.4% of the sample rests with the top ten.

This clonotype occurred a few times. The antigen this receptor binds is unknown. Per-base quality was not reported, and no clone a single base away is much larger than it. The study at large found these results: The study included only a couple of mild cases, and larger cohorts that include severe cases with pre-infection samples were judged to be necessary. Clones that contracted from day 15 to 85 showed balanced CD4/CD8 phenotypes, whereas a second wave of clones that expanded from day 15 to 37 leaned towards CD4+. Contracting CD4+ clones turned up mainly in the CM and EM memory subsets, whereas EMRA was where CD8+ clones were enriched. Some responding clones were detected in pre-infection memory, which suggested that pre-existing cross-reactive memory T cells had joined the SARS-CoV-2 response. The second-wave clones that peaked on day 37 were not confirmed to be SARS-CoV-2 specific.

Ficoll-Paque density gradient centrifugation was used to isolate PBMCs. Based on the germline V gene, the CDR1 and CDR2 sequences are SGHRS and YFSETQ. V and J lose 4 bases and 2 bases, and a span of 18 bases separates them. From the cysteine up to the phenylalanine, the CDR3 has a length of 17 residues. Left in the record is the CDR3 DNA by itself, 51 bases read in frame from the first base. The sequence was obtained from a young man who had mild COVID-19 (a few samples of this study predate the infection). The sample titles of this study are shuffled in the database, so cell type and time point are left out; the donor was told from shared clones. Sequenced material: PBMCs or a T cell subset sorted from them (not recorded which). The rearranged chain carries TRBV5-1 and TRBJ1-4; 5 matching bases give a weak D call of TRBD1. The CDR3: CASSSLPRGGTNEKLFF. Read as DNA, the sequence is TGCGCCAGCAGCAGCCTACCAAGGGGAGGCACTAATGAAAAACTGTTTTTT.